Presented here are 22 T cell receptor beta chains from one specimen sequenced in a study of blood T cells in healthy people across ages. It was with a sample-barcoded 5' primer and a J-beta primer mix that a second PCR of roughly 6 to 11 cycles was run. Each CDR3 protein gets one entry after TCRdb re-called the 5' RACE reads with MiXCR. The sample shows some 1 million distinct CDR3 sequences, 35% to 55% of them seen only once. Sequencing was done on a sample of blood. Receptor source: a woman in her fifties or sixties in good health.

J is TRBJ2-2 and V is TRBV9, with a tentative D call TRBD2 (6 bases). The CDR3 totals 15 residues. Per the germline V gene, CDR1 is SGDLS and CDR2 is YYNGEE. The V gene lost 2 bases and the J gene lost 1 base, with 9 bases spanning the gap. The CDR3 bases are TGTGCCAGCAGCGTGGGAGCGGGGAACACCGGGGAGCTGTTTTTT. This codes for CASSVGAGNTGELFF.

This chain uses TRBV18 with TRBJ2-7; D is ambiguous. In germline, CDR1 is KGHSH, CDR2 LQKENI. Deletions cut 2 bases from V and 7 bases from J, with 9 bases between. This CDR3 has 12 amino acids. The CDR3 sequence is CASSPDSNEQYF. The DNA for the CDR3 is TGTGCCAGCTCACCAGATTCAAATGAGCAGTACTTC.

This rearrangement joins TRBV12-3 or TRBV12-4 to TRBJ1-2; no definite D call. CDR3 length equals 13 residues. The V end lost 5 bases, the J end lost 1 base, and 8 bases lay between the germline ends. This CDR3 reads CASSPALNYGYTF. In DNA, the CDR3 is TGTGCCAGCAGTCCCGCTCTTAACTATGGCTACACCTTC.

The chain combines TRBV12-5 with TRBJ1-5, with no clear D. The CDR3 is 11 amino acids. Trimming took off 3 bases at V and 8 bases at J, with 5 bases between the two ends. The V gene's germline CDR1 is LGHNT and CDR2 FRNRAP. CDR3 bases: TGTGCTAGTGGTTTACACGAGCCCCAGCATTTT. The encoded protein is CASGLHEPQHF.

This clonotype has at least ten counts. The rearrangement uses TRBV5-8 and TRBJ1-2; the D is unclear. V was clipped by 2 bases and J by 6 bases, with 23 bases between them. The CDR3 is 17 residues long. Germline V gene sequence: CDR1 SGHTS, CDR2 YDEGEE. In DNA, the CDR3 is TGTGCCAGCAGCTTAAACAGCGAGCTACCATCTATCCATGGCTACACCTTC. Its protein product is CASSLNSELPSIHGYTF.

This clonotype has a count of ten or more. This chain links TRBV29-1 with TRBJ2-1, with D possibly matching TRBD1 (5 bases). This CDR3 comprises 13 residues. V dropped 7 bases and J dropped 12 bases, with 22 bases sitting between them. CDR1 SQVTM and CDR2 ANQGSEA come from the germline V gene. In DNA form, the CDR3 reads TGCAGCGCCTTAGGGGAACTTTTGGTCGGGCAGTTCTTC. This sequence encodes CSALGELLVGQFF.

The rearrangement links TRBV6-1 to TRBJ2-1; TRBD1 aligns across 8 bases. This CDR3 region has 15 residues. Per germline, CDR1 MNHNS and CDR2 SASEGT. V shed 1 base, J shed 3 bases, and the junction held 2 bases outside the gene matches. Written as DNA, the CDR3 is TGTGCCAGCAGTGAAGGGACAGGGTTCTACAATGAGCAGTTCTTC. It encodes CASSEGTGFYNEQFF.

The V and J genes are TRBV6-5 and TRBJ2-2; possible D gene TRBD2, 6 bases. V was cut by 2 bases and J by 4 bases, with 17 bases left in between. This CDR3 has 17 residues. CDR1 and CDR2 from the germline V gene are MNHEY and SVGAGI. The CDR3 DNA sequence: TGTGCCAGCAGTTACCGGGTCCCGGGACTTGCCACCGGGGAGCTGTTTTTT. Encoded protein: CASSYRVPGLATGELFF.

This chain links TRBV20-1 with TRBJ1-4; no clear D gene. Germline CDR1 and CDR2: DFQATT and SNEGSKA (reference sequence). This CDR3 has 11 amino acids. The CDR3 sequence: CTAGYNEKLFF. The CDR3 nucleotides are TGCACCGCGGGGTATAATGAAAAACTGTTTTTT.

This clonotype appeared many times. This rearrangement joins TRBV7-9 to TRBJ2-5, with 12 nucleotides matching TRBD2. Trimming took 5 bases from V and 2 from J; bases not matched to a gene: 3. Germline-derived CDR1 and CDR2 are SEHNR and FQNEAQ (reference sequence). The CDR3 consists of 15 residues. This CDR3 is CASSRTSGIQETQYF. CDR3 in DNA: TGTGCCAGCAGCCGGACTAGCGGGATTCAAGAGACCCAGTACTTC.

The chain employs TRBV28 and TRBJ2-4; D gene uncertain. The CDR3 contains 13 residues. V was trimmed by 2 bases and J by 15 bases, leaving 17 bases between them. Germline V lookup: CDR1 MDHEN, CDR2 SYDVKM. CDR3 in amino acids: CASSLTDVRERYF. The CDR3 coding sequence is TGTGCCAGCAGTTTAACGGACGTGAGAGAGCGGTACTTC. Full variable domain (outside the CDR3, taken from reference TRBV28 and TRBJ2-4): DVKVTQSSRYLVKRTGEKVFLECVQDMDHENMFWYRQDPGLGLRLIYFSYDVKMKEKGDIPEGYSVSREKKERFSLILESASTNQTSMYLCASSLTDVRERYFGAGTRLSVL.

V and J are TRBV3-1 and TRBJ2-1, with 7 bases lining up with TRBD2. The length of the CDR3 is 16 residues. With 4 bases clipped from V and 2 bases from J, the junction kept 8 bases outside the gene matches. Looked up from germline, CDR1 is LGHDT and CDR2 is YNNKEL (reference sequence). CDR3 sequence reads: CASSLLGSGTYNEQFF. The DNA for the CDR3 is TGTGCCAGCAGCCTCCTAGGCAGCGGGACCTACAATGAGCAGTTCTTC.

The rearrangement links TRBV20-1 to TRBJ1-4, with TRBD1 matching 7 bases. Looked up from germline, CDR1 is DFQATT and CDR2 is SNEGSKA (reference sequence). V lost 1 base and J lost 5; bases outside the gene matches: 4. CDR3 length: 14 amino acids. CDR3 nucleotide sequence: TGCAGTGCTAGAGGGGTCAGGGGGAATGAAAAACTGTTTTTT. Protein product: CSARGVRGNEKLFF.

The rearrangement joins TRBV27 to TRBJ2-1; unclear D gene. CDR1 and CDR2 from the germline V gene are MNHEY and SMNVEV (reference sequence). CDR3 length: 10 amino acids. V lost 3 bases and J 13 bases, leaving 7 bases between the germline ends. CDR3 protein: CASSLSPQFF. The CDR3 DNA sequence: TGTGCCAGCAGTTTGTCTCCTCAGTTCTTC.

The chain is built from TRBV20-1 and TRBJ2-7, with 11 bases fitting TRBD2. CDR3 length: 17 amino acids. CDR1 DFQATT and CDR2 SNEGSKA come from the germline V gene (reference sequence). The ends lost 4 bases at V and 0 bases at J; junction bases unmatched: 11. Written as DNA, the CDR3 is TGCAGTGCTATGGAACTAGCGGGAGTCCCGAGCTCCTACGAGCAGTACTTC. Its protein is CSAMELAGVPSSYEQYF.

The chain combines TRBV10-3 with TRBJ1-2; D perhaps matches TRBD1 (6 bases). Germline assignment: CDR1 ENHRY and CDR2 SYGVKD. This CDR3 spans 11 amino acids. V lost 6 bases to trimming and J lost 12 bases, with 14 bases between them. CDR3 region: CAIRAGTSDTF. The CDR3 bases are TGTGCCATCAGAGCCGGGACATCCGACACCTTC.

The V and J genes are TRBV27 and TRBJ2-5, with D possibly being TRBD1 or TRBD2 (5 bases each). V was cut by 8 bases and J by 11 bases, with 18 bases left in between. The CDR3 loop spans 12 amino acids. Germline CDR1 MNHEY, CDR2 SMNVEV (reference sequence). The CDR3 is CASRRSTGGQYF. In DNA form, the CDR3 reads TGTGCCAGCCGCCGGTCCACAGGCGGGCAGTACTTC.

Of note for this clonotype: A junction boundary mismatches the germline segment, possibly from a read error. The chain couples TRBV7-8 to TRBJ2-3, with D perhaps TRBD1 (8 bases). Germline V lookup: CDR1 SGHVS, CDR2 FQNEAQ. The CDR3 is 16 amino acids. CDR3 nucleotides: TGTGCCAGCCGCTTAGCGACAGGGGAGGGTACAGATACGCAGTATTTT. Residues: CASRLATGEGTDTQYF.

The J gene is TRBJ1-4, the V gene TRBV4-1; 9 positions agree with TRBD1. Germline CDR1 reads MGHRA; CDR2 reads YSYEKL. This CDR3 contains 16 residues. The V segment lost 2 bases and the J segment 6 bases; nucleotides outside the gene matches: 7. The CDR3 is CASSQPLWDRDEKLFF. The CDR3 DNA follows: TGCGCCAGCAGCCAACCCCTTTGGGACAGGGATGAAAAACTGTTTTTT.

The genes are TRBV4-2 and TRBJ2-5, with 14 positions matching TRBD2. CDR1 and CDR2 (germline): LGHNA, YNFKEQ. With 3 bases clipped from V and 5 bases from J, the junction kept 14 bases outside the gene matches. CDR3 length equals 19 residues. The DNA for the CDR3 is TGTGCCAGCAGCCATCCCGCCGGGACTAGCGGGAGTGGCGGGGAGACCCAGTACTTC. This sequence encodes CASSHPAGTSGSGGETQYF.

This clonotype was observed a handful of times. This chain connects TRBV7-9 to TRBJ2-1, with 10 positions matching TRBD2. Unmatched junction bases numbered 7, after V lost 1 base and J lost 7 bases. This CDR3 spans 16 amino acids. Germline CDR1 and CDR2: SEHNR and FQNEAQ (reference sequence). The CDR3 DNA sequence: TGTGCCAGCAGCTTAGAAGGAGCGGGAGGGCGTAATGAGCAGTTCTTC. This gives the protein CASSLEGAGGRNEQFF.

The V and J genes are TRBV5-6 and TRBJ2-2, with TRBD2 matching over 10 bases. The ends lost 0 bases at V and 5 bases at J; junction bases unmatched: 7. This CDR3 comprises 17 residues. Germline CDR1 and CDR2: SGHDT and YYEEEE. CDR3 in amino acids: CASSLALAGTWTGELFF. The CDR3 bases are TGTGCCAGCAGCTTGGCACTAGCGGGAACGTGGACCGGGGAGCTGTTTTTT.